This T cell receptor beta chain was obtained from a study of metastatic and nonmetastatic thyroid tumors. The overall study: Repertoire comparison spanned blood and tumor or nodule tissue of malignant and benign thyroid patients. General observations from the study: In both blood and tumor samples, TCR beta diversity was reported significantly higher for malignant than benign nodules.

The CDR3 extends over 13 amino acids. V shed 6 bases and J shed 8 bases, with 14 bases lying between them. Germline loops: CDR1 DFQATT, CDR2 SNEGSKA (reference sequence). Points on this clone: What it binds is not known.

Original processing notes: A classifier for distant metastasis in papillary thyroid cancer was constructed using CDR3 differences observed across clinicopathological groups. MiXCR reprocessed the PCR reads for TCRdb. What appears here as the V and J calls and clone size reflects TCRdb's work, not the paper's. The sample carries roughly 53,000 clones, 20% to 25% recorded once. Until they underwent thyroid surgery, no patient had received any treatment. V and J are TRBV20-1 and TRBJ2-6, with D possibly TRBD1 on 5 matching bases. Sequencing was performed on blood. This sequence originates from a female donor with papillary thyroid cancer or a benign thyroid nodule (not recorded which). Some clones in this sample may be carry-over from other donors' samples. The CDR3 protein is CSAPRVWTNVLTF. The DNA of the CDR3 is TGCAGTGCGCCCAGGGTTTGGACCAACGTCCTGACTTTC.